Each of the 25 T cell receptor beta chains below was sequenced from the same sample in a study of early T cells in non-severe SARS-CoV-2 infection. TCRdb reanalysed the 5' RACE reads using MiXCR and keeps one entry per CDR3 protein. The sample has roughly 67,000 distinct CDR3 sequences, approximately 11% seen once. The sample was whole blood. The receptors originated from an adult who was a healthcare worker with PCR-confirmed SARS-CoV-2 infection or an uninfected control (not recorded which).

The rearrangement links TRBV12-3 or TRBV12-4 to TRBJ2-3, with D perhaps TRBD2 (5 bases). The germline V and J ends were trimmed by 10 bases and 3 bases, with 20 bases remaining between them. CDR3 size: 15 residues. Here the CDR3 reads CANSAGPPGTDTQYF. In nucleotides, the CDR3 is TGTGCCAACAGCGCGGGCCCCCCGGGGACAGATACGCAGTATTTT.

There are a few counts of this clonotype. The J gene is TRBJ2-3, the V gene TRBV3-1; D not resolved. Germline V gene sequence: CDR1 LGHDT, CDR2 YNNKEL (reference sequence). The length of the CDR3 is 13 residues. V gave up 0 bases and J gave up 3 bases, with 4 bases separating them. Here the CDR3 reads CASSQEWTDTQYF. In nucleotides, the CDR3 is TGTGCCAGCAGCCAAGAATGGACAGATACGCAGTATTTT.

This clonotype was picked up a small number of times. V usage is TRBV5-1 and J usage is TRBJ2-4; the D gene is possibly TRBD2 (5 bases). CDR1 SGHRS and CDR2 YFSETQ come from the germline V gene. This CDR3 is built from 16 residues. V was shortened by 0 bases and J by 0 bases, with 10 bases between the two germline ends. In DNA, the CDR3 is TGCGCCAGCAGCTTGGCGGCGGGTATAGCCAAAAACATTCAGTACTTC. Protein product: CASSLAAGIAKNIQYF.

This clonotype was seen more than once but under ten times. The chain carries TRBV7-3 and TRBJ1-2, with D perhaps matching TRBD1 (6 bases). The germline V gene has CDR1 SGHTA and CDR2 FQGTGA. This CDR3 spans 13 amino acids. Between the trimmed V and J ends, which lost 5 bases and 8 bases, there was a span of 15 bases. CDR3 region: CASSRGPKDGYTF. CDR3 nucleotides: TGTGCCAGCAGCCGGGGGCCGAAGGACGGCTACACCTTC.

CDR3 in DNA: TGTGCCAGCAGTTTCTCCCAAAACGGTGGCTACACCTTC. It is translated as CASSFSQNGGYTF. The chain couples TRBV28 to TRBJ1-2; the D is unclear. From germline, CDR1 is MDHEN and CDR2 SYDVKM. V was shortened by 3 bases and J by 7 bases, with 12 bases between the two germline ends. This CDR3 has 13 residues.

This clonotype showed up just a few times. Written as DNA, the CDR3 is TGTGCCAGCAGCTTACTGGTTGGCTACACCTTC. As protein: CASSLLVGYTF. The rearrangement links TRBV7-9 to TRBJ1-2; D uncertain. Trimming shortened V by 2 bases and J by 7 bases, and 5 bases separated the two germline ends. Per the germline V gene, CDR1 is SEHNR and CDR2 is FQNEAQ (reference sequence). The CDR3 is made up of 11 amino acids.

This clonotype was seen a few times. The J gene is TRBJ2-7, the V gene TRBV19; D remains ambiguous. This CDR3 is built from 15 residues. Trimming stripped 4 bases from V and 5 bases from J, with 18 bases between. Germline V gene lookup returns CDR1 LNHDA and CDR2 SQIVND (reference sequence). CDR3 amino acids: CASSKARLPTDEQYF. The CDR3 coding sequence is TGTGCCAGTAGTAAGGCGCGACTTCCCACGGACGAGCAGTACTTC. Based on the CDR3 plus reference TRBV19 and TRBJ2-7, the full variable domain is DGGITQSPKYLFRKEGQNVTLSCEQNLNHDAMYWYRQDPGQGLRLIYYSQIVNDFQKGDIAEGYSVSREKKESFPLTVTSAQKNPTAFYLCASSKARLPTDEQYFGPGTRLTVT.

This clonotype has ten or more counts. The chain links TRBV7-9 to TRBJ1-1; D is possibly TRBD1 (6 bases). The CDR3 is 16 amino acids. In germline, CDR1 is SEHNR, CDR2 FQNEAQ (reference sequence). V was clipped by 5 bases and J by 3 bases, with 19 bases between them. The CDR3 loop reads CASSPSQGRQYTEAFF. For the CDR3, the DNA is TGTGCCAGCAGCCCCAGTCAGGGGCGTCAGTACACTGAAGCTTTCTTT.

This clonotype was counted at least ten times. The rearrangement links TRBV18 to TRBJ2-5; the D gene is possibly TRBD2 (7 bases). This CDR3 is built from 16 residues. Per germline, CDR1 KGHSH and CDR2 LQKENI. V was pared by 3 bases and J by 3 bases, with 17 bases between. The CDR3 DNA reads as TGTGCCAGCTCACCCCAATTTAGGGGGGGAGAAGAGACCCAGTACTTC. Its protein is CASSPQFRGGEETQYF.

There are many counts of this clonotype. The CDR3, as DNA: TGTGCCAGCAGTGTAGGGGGTATGGGAGGCGAGCAGTACTTC. Protein: CASSVGGMGGEQYF. This chain joins TRBV25-1 and TRBJ2-7; either TRBD1 or TRBD2 may supply D (6 bases each). Germline values: CDR1 MGHDK, CDR2 SYGVNS. V gave up 4 bases and J gave up 6 bases, with 16 bases separating them. This CDR3 has 14 residues.

The table lists this clonotype with a few counts. The J gene is TRBJ2-5, the V gene TRBV27; tentatively, D is TRBD1 or TRBD2 (5 bases each). CDR3 length equals 15 residues. Between the trimmed V and J ends, which lost 3 bases and 5 bases, there was a span of 16 bases. Germline V CDR1 and CDR2: MNHEY, SMNVEV (reference sequence). DNA of the CDR3: TGTGCCAGCAGTTTCACAGGAAAAAAGCGGGAGACCCAGTACTTC. It translates to CASSFTGKKRETQYF.

The gene calls are TRBV6-6 and TRBJ2-7; D call uncertain. The length of the CDR3 is 11 residues. Germline loops: CDR1 MNHNY, CDR2 SVGAGI (reference sequence). Deletions cut 0 bases from V and 6 bases from J, with 3 bases between. CDR3 in DNA: TGTGCCAGCAGTTACTCCGGCGAGCAGTACTTC. It specifies CASSYSGEQYF.

In this sample, this clonotype turned up many times. V and J are TRBV16 and TRBJ1-5; tentatively, D is TRBD1 (5 bases). The CDR3 is 14 amino acids. The V and J ends lost 3 bases and 8 bases respectively, with 14 bases between them. Germline assignment: CDR1 KGHSY and CDR2 FQNENV. CDR3 region: CASSQAHTREPQHF. The DNA of the CDR3 is TGTGCCAGCAGCCAGGCACATACCAGGGAGCCCCAGCATTTT.

J is TRBJ1-4 and V is TRBV28, with 8 bases fitting TRBD1. Germline-derived CDR1 and CDR2 are MDHEN and SYDVKM. The CDR3 consists of 13 residues. Trimming took 5 bases from V and 8 from J; bases not matched to a gene: 4. In DNA form, the CDR3 reads TGTGCCAGCAGTAGGACAGGGAAAGAAAAACTGTTTTTT. It is translated as CASSRTGKEKLFF.

This clonotype showed up many times. The chain recombines TRBV2 with TRBJ1-5; D remains unclear. CDR1 and CDR2 from the germline V gene are SNHLY and FYNNEI. Trimming took off 0 bases at V and 5 bases at J, with 5 bases between the two ends. The CDR3 contains 13 residues. Here the CDR3 reads CASSEAGHQPQHF. CDR3 coding DNA: TGTGCCAGCAGTGAAGCAGGGCATCAGCCCCAGCATTTT. Full variable domain (missing parts from reference TRBV2 and TRBJ1-5): EPEVTQTPSHQVTQMGQEVILRCVPISNHLYFYWYRQILGQKVEFLVSFYNNEISEKSEIFDDQFSVERPDGSNFTLKIRSTKLEDSAMYFCASSEAGHQPQHFGDGTRLSIL.

The rearrangement joins TRBV25-1 to TRBJ2-7; D remains unclear. V was shortened by 4 bases and J by 3 bases, with 4 bases between the two germline ends. The CDR3 length is 11 residues. CDR1 is MGHDK and CDR2 is SYGVNS in the germline V gene. Here the CDR3 DNA reads TGTGCCAGCAGTGCCCACTACGAGCAGTACTTC. It is translated as CASSAHYEQYF.

The table lists this clonotype with a few counts. The J gene is TRBJ2-7, the V gene TRBV20-1; 8 bases fit TRBD2. The junction had 4 bases not matched to a gene; V was cut back by 0 bases and J by 3 bases. The germline CDR1 and CDR2 sequences are DFQATT and SNEGSKA (reference sequence). The CDR3 length is 14 residues. DNA of the CDR3: TGCAGTGCTAGAGATGGAGCGGGAGTCTACGAGCAGTACTTC. Protein product: CSARDGAGVYEQYF.

This clonotype was seen a few times. This sequence joins TRBV7-8 and TRBJ2-3; no clear D gene. Germline-derived CDR1 and CDR2 are SGHVS and FQNEAQ. The CDR3 covers 13 residues. Trimming removed 6 bases from V and 6 bases from J, with 13 bases in between. CDR3 bases: TGTGCCAGCAGTCCTAGGGCGGTCGATACGCAGTATTTT. Translated, it gives CASSPRAVDTQYF.

This clonotype was seen more than once but under ten times. This chain links TRBV12-3 or TRBV12-4 with TRBJ1-2, with D hard to call. This CDR3 has 12 amino acids. V was cut by 8 bases and J by 0 bases, with 7 bases left in between. The CDR3 coding sequence is TGTGCCAGCCGCGTTCCTAACTATGGCTACACCTTC. Encoded protein: CASRVPNYGYTF.

This clonotype was seen ten or more times. V usage is TRBV7-8 and J usage is TRBJ2-6; no definite D call. The V end was cut by 1 base, the J end by 0 bases, with 13 bases between. From germline, CDR1 is SGHVS and CDR2 FQNEAQ. The CDR3 runs to 18 residues. CDR3 amino acids: CASSLGQLYYSGANVLTF. CDR3 bases: TGTGCCAGCAGCTTAGGTCAGCTTTACTACTCTGGGGCCAACGTCCTGACTTTC.

This clonotype was observed many times. This chain links TRBV3-2 with TRBJ1-3. TRBV3-2 represents a pseudogene. The CDR3 runs to 15 residues. CDR3 residues: CEKLLCHNSGNTIYF. CDR3 sequence (DNA): TGTGAGAAACTTTTGTGCCACAACTCTGGAAACACCATATATTTT.

This clonotype was picked up many times. The chain employs TRBV15 and TRBJ2-1, with a weak D call TRBD2 (5 bases). Germline V gene sequence: CDR1 LNHNV, CDR2 YYDKDF (reference sequence). V was trimmed by 9 bases and J by 0 bases, leaving 12 bases between them. The CDR3 spans 14 residues. The CDR3 is CATGSGGSYNEQFF. As DNA, the CDR3 is TGTGCCACTGGGTCCGGAGGCTCCTACAATGAGCAGTTCTTC.

The chain has TRBV6-7 and TRBJ2-1; 9 bases align to TRBD2. TRBV6-7 is filed as an ORF, its function uncertain. This CDR3 has 18 amino acids. After removal of 2 bases from V and 7 bases from J, the junction contained 15 bases not matched to a gene. The CDR3 loop is CASSYPRLVAGVGNEQFF. CDR3 nucleotides: TGTGCCAGCAGTTACCCCCGTCTCGTAGCGGGAGTAGGAAATGAGCAGTTCTTC.

V gene TRBV9 combines with J gene TRBJ2-7; 7 positions match TRBD2. Germline loops: CDR1 SGDLS, CDR2 YYNGEE. With 0 bases clipped from V and 4 bases from J, the junction kept 7 bases outside the gene matches. The CDR3 contains 15 residues. CDR3 nucleotide sequence: TGTGCCAGCAGCGTAGCCAGCGGGACTTTTTACGAGCAGTACTTC. Amino acids: CASSVASGTFYEQYF.

This clonotype appeared a few times. The V and J genes are TRBV3-1 and TRBJ1-2; D remains ambiguous. Germline values: CDR1 LGHDT, CDR2 YNNKEL (reference sequence). CDR3 size: 13 residues. Trimming shortened V by 4 bases and J by 2 bases, and 8 bases separated the two germline ends. The chain's CDR3 is CASSLGSNYGYTF. DNA of the CDR3: TGTGCCAGCAGCCTAGGCAGCAACTATGGCTACACCTTC.